Listed below are T cell receptor beta chains from one sample, sequenced in a study of cytomegalovirus exposure and HLA in healthy donors. The protocol was immunoSEQ multiplex PCR, while the TCRdb copy is restricted to in-frame clones and leaves out a portion. The data contain approximately 200,000 clones, just under 75% of them singletons. Specimen: PBMCs. These receptor sequences come from a young man in good health and CMV-seropositive. CDR3s include the opening cysteine and the closing phenylalanine or tryptophan. D genes are given only for firm matches. For some rows the clone size is stated as once, few or many, or as a class when expanded; others skip it.

j_call clone_size d_call v_call cdr3_aa cdr3_nt
TRBJ2-7 NA TRBD2 TRBV28 CASSPSGLAGNYEQYF TGTGCCAGCAGTCCCTCCGGACTAGCGGGAAACTACGAGCAGTACTTC
TRBJ1-2 NA NA TRBV12-1 CASSFAPGQESSSYTF TGTGCCAGCAGCTTTGCTCCGGGACAGGAAAGTAGTAGCTACACCTTC
TRBJ2-7 few TRBD1 TRBV28 CASSSPGQGGTYEQYF TGTGCCAGCAGTTCACCGGGACAGGGGGGTACCTACGAGCAGTACTTC
TRBJ1-6 once NA TRBV28 CASSLWGQINSPLHF TGTGCCAGCAGTTTATGGGGGCAGATTAATTCACCCCTCCACTTT
TRBJ2-3 NA TRBD2 TRBV5-4 CASSTGLAGAGDTQYF TGTGCCAGCAGCACCGGACTAGCGGGGGCCGGGGATACGCAGTATTTT
TRBJ2-3 few NA TRBV7-9 CASRAGTELYF TGTGCCAGCAGGGCCGGGACTGAGCTGTATTTT
TRBJ1-5 NA NA TRBV10-3 CAISESIGVQSNQPQHF TGTGCCATCAGTGAGTCGATAGGGGTGCAGAGCAATCAGCCCCAGCATTTT
TRBJ2-1 NA NA TRBV6-5 CASSARAGQQFF TGTGCCAGCAGTGCCAGGGCAGGCCAGCAGTTCTTC
TRBJ2-1 NA TRBD2 TRBV7-9 CASSPSGRYNEQFF TGTGCCAGCAGCCCTAGCGGGAGGTACAATGAGCAGTTCTTC
TRBJ1-3 NA TRBD1 TRBV7-2 CASSRDRESYTIYF TGTGCCAGCAGTCGGGACAGGGAGTCGTACACCATATATTTT
TRBJ1-2 few NA TRBV6-5 CASSYSYANYGYTF TGTGCCAGCAGTTACTCGTATGCTAACTATGGCTACACCTTC
TRBJ2-7 NA TRBD2 TRBV6-5 CASSYGGSPYEQYF TGTGCCAGCAGTTACGGCGGGAGCCCCTACGAGCAGTACTTC
TRBJ2-5 few TRBD1 TRBV9 CASSFGTAESEAQYF TGTGCCAGCAGCTTCGGGACAGCCGAGTCTGAGGCCCAGTACTTC
TRBJ2-2 NA TRBD1 TRBV7-6 CASRAGTGRSGELFF TGTGCCAGCAGAGCCGGGACAGGGAGGTCCGGGGAGCTGTTTTTT
TRBJ2-7 NA TRBD1 TRBV27 CASSYGQGVREQYF TGTGCCAGCAGTTACGGACAGGGAGTTCGCGAGCAGTACTTC
TRBJ2-1 NA NA TRBV7-2 CASSLAGGTGNEQFF TGTGCCAGCAGCTTAGCCGGGGGAACGGGGAATGAGCAGTTCTTC
TRBJ2-2 few NA TRBV5-5 CASSLSPGELFF TGTGCCAGCAGCCTAAGCCCCGGGGAGCTGTTTTTT
TRBJ2-2 NA NA TRBV25-1 CASSESGGIVGELFF TGTGCCAGCAGTGAATCTGGCGGGATCGTAGGGGAGCTGTTTTTT